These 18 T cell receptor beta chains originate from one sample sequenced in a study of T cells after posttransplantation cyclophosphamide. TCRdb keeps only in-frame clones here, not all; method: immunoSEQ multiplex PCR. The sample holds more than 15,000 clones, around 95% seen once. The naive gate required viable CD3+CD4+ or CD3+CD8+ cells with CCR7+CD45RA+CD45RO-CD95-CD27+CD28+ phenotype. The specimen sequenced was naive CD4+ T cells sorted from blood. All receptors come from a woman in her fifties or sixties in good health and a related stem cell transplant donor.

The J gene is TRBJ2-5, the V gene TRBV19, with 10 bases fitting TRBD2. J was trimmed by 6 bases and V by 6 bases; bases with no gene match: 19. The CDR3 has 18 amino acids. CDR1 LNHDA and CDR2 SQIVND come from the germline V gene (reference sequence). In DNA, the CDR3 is TGTGCCAGTAGCCAACTAGCCCTCCGCCTAGCGGGAGTGCAGACCCAGTACTTC. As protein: CASSQLALRLAGVQTQYF.

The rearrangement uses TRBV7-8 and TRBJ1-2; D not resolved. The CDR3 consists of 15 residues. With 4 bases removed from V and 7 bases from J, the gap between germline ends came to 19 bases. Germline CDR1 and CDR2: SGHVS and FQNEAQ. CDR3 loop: CASSSRVDGSSGYTF. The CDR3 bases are TGTGCCAGCAGCTCTCGGGTCGACGGCTCTAGTGGCTACACCTTC.

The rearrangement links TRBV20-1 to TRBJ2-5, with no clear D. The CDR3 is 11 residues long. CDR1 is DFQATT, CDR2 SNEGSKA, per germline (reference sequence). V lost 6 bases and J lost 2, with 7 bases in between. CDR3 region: CSARIQETQYF. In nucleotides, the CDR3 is TGCAGTGCGAGGATACAAGAGACCCAGTACTTC.

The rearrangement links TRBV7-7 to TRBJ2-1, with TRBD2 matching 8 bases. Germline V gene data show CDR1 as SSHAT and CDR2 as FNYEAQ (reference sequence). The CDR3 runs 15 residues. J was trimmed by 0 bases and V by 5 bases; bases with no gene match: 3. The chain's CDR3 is CASSPSGSSYNEQFF. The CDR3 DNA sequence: TGTGCCAGCAGCCCCAGCGGGAGCTCCTACAATGAGCAGTTCTTC. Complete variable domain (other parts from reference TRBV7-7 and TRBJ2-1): GAGVSQSPRYKVTKRGQDVTLRCDPISSHATLYWYQQALGQGPEFLTYFNYEAQPDKSGLPSDRFSAERPEGSISTLTIQRTEQRDSAMYRCASSPSGSSYNEQFFGPGTRLTVL.

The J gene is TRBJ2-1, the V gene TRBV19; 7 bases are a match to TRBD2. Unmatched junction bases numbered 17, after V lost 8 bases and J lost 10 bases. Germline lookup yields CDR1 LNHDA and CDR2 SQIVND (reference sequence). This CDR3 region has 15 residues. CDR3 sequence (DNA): TGTGCCAGTCGAACTCGGCGGGGGATAGTAGGGGAGCAGTTCTTC. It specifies CASRTRRGIVGEQFF.

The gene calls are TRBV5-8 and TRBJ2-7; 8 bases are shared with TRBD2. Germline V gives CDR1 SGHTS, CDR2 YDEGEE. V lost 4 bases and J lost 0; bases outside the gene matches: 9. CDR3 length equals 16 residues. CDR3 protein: CASSVSTSGHSYEQYF. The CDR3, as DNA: TGTGCCAGCAGCGTCTCAACTAGCGGTCACTCCTACGAGCAGTACTTC.

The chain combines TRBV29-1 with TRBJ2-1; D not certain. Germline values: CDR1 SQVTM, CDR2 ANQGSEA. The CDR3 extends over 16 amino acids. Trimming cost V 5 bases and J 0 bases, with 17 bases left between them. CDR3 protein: CSVYMPDSSSYNEQFF. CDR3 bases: TGCAGCGTTTACATGCCAGATTCCAGCTCCTACAATGAGCAGTTCTTC.

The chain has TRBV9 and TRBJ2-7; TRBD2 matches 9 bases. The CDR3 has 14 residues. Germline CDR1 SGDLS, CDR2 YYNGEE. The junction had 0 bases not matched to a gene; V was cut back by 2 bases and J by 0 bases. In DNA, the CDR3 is TGTGCCAGCAGCGTGACTAGCGGCTCCTACGAGCAGTACTTC. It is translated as CASSVTSGSYEQYF.

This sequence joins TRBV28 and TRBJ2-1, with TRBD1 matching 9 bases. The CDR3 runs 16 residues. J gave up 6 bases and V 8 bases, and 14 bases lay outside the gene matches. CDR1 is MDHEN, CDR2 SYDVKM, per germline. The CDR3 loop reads CASREGTGIVLNEQFF. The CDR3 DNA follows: TGTGCCAGCCGAGAAGGGACAGGGATAGTCCTCAATGAGCAGTTCTTC.

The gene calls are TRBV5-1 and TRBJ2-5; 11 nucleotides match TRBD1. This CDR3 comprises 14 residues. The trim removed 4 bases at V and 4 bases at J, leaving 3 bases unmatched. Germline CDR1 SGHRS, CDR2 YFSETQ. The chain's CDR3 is CASSRGTGGETQYF. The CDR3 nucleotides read TGCGCCAGCAGCCGTGGGACAGGGGGAGAGACCCAGTACTTC.

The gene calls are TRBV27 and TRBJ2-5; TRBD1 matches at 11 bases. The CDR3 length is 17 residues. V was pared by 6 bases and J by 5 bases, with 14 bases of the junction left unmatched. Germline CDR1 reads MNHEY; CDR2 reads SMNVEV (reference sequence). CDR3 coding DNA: TGTGCCAGCAGGGGGACCTGGACAGGGGGCGGGATGGAGACCCAGTACTTC. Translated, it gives CASRGTWTGGGMETQYF.

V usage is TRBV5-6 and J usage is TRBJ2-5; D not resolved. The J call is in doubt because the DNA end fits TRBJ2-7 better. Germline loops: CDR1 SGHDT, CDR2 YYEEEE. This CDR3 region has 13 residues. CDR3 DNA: TGTGCCAGCAGCCCTATCCCCCCTACCGAGCAGTACTTC. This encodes CASSPIPPTEQYF.

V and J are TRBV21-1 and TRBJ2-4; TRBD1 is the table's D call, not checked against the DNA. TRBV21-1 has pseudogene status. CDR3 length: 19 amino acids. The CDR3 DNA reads TGTGCCAGCAGCAATTTAGTCCTTGACAGAAACCTAGCCAAAAACATTCAGTACTTC. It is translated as CASSNLVLDRNLAKNIQYF.

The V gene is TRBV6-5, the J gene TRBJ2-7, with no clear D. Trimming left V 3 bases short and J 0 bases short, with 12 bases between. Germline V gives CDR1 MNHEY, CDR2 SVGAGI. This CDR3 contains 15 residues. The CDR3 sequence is CASSYGRASSYEQYF. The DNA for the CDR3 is TGTGCCAGCAGTTATGGCCGAGCGTCCTCCTACGAGCAGTACTTC.

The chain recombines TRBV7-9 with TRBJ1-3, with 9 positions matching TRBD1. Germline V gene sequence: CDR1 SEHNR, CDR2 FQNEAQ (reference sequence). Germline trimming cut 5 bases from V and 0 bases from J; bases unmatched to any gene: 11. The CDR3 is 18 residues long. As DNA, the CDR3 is TGTGCCAGCAGCCATACGGGACAGGGAGGCATCTCTGGAAACACCATATATTTT. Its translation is CASSHTGQGGISGNTIYF.

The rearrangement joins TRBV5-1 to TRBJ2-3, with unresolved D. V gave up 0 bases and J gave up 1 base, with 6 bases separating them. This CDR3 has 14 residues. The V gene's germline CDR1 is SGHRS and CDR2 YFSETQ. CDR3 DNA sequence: TGCGCCAGCAGCTTGGATGGAGGCACAGATACGCAGTATTTT. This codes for CASSLDGGTDTQYF.

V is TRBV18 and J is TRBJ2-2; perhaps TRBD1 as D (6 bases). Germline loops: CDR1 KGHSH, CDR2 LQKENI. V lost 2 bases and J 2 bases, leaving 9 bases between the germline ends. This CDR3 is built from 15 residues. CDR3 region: CASSPLQGNTGELFF. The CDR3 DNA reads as TGTGCCAGCTCACCATTACAGGGTAACACCGGGGAGCTGTTTTTT.

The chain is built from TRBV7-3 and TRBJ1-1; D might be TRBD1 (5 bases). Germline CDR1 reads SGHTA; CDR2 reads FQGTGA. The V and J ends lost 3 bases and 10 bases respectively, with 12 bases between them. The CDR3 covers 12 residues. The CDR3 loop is CASSLGPIGAFF. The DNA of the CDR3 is TGTGCCAGCAGCTTGGGGCCCATTGGAGCTTTCTTT.